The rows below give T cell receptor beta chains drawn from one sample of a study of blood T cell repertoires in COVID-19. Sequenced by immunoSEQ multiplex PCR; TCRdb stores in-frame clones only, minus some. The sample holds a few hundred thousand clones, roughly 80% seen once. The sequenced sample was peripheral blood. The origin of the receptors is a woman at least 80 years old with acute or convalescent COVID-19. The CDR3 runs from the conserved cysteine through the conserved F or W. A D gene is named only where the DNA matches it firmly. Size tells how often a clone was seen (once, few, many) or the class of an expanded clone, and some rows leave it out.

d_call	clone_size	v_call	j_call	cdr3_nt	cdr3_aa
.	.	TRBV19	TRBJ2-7	TGTGCCAGTAGTCTACGGAGCGGGTACTACGAGCAGTACTTC	CASSLRSGYYEQYF
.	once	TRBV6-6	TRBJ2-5	TGTGCCAGCAGTTCCCCGGACTTTTGGGAGACCCAGTACTTC	CASSSPDFWETQYF
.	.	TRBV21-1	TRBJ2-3	TGTGCCAGCAGCAAAGGGACCTTGGGACAGGGGGACACAGATACGCAGTATTTT	CASSKGTLGQGDTDTQYF
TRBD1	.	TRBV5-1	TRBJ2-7	TGCGCCAGCAGCTCTCACCAGGGGGCCTACGAGCAGTACTTC	CASSSHQGAYEQYF
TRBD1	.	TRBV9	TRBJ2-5	TGTGCCAGCAGCGTCCGGACAGGGGCGGGGGAGACCCAGTACTTC	CASSVRTGAGETQYF
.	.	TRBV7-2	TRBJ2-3	TGTGCCAGCAGCAAGTCCAGGCAAACTAGCACAGATACGCAGTATTTT	CASSKSRQTSTDTQYF
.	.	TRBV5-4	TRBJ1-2	TGTGCCAGCAGCTTGGATCCCGGGAGAGGTGGCTACACCTTC	CASSLDPGRGGYTF
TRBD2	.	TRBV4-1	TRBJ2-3	TGCGCCAGCAGCCAAGATAGCGGGACTCAATCAGCTTTAGCCCGAGATACGCAGTATTTT	CASSQDSGTQSALARDTQYF
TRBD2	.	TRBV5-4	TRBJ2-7	TGTGCCAGCAGACCGGGACTAGCGTCCCACTCCTACGAGCAGTACTTC	CASRPGLASHSYEQYF
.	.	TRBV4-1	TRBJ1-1	TGCGCCAGCAGCCAAGTATACGGGGGTGAGACTGAAGCTTTCTTT	CASSQVYGGETEAFF
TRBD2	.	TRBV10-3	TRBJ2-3	TGTGCCATCAGTGATCCCGCTAGCGGGGGCGCGGATACGCAGTATTTT	CAISDPASGGADTQYF
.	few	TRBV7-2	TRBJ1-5	TGTGCCAGCAGCCCATGGTCGGAGGGCAATCAGCCCCAGCATTTT	CASSPWSEGNQPQHF
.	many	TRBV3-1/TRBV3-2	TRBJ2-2	TGTGCCAGCAGCCAAATCGTCGGCACCGGGGAGCTGTTTTTT	CASSQIVGTGELFF
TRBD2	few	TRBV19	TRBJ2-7	TGTGCCAGTAGTATAGGGGCCGGACTAGCCGAGCAGTACTTC	CASSIGAGLAEQYF
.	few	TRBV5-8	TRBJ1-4	TGTGCCAGCAGCTATAGGGGCGAAAAACTGTTTTTT	CASSYRGEKLFF
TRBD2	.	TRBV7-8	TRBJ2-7	TGTGCCAGCAGTTATTTTCAGCGGGGCGCCACGGAGGGGGAGCAGTACTTC	CASSYFQRGATEGEQYF
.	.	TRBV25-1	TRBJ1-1	TGTGCCAGCAGTGAATTTAAAGGAGGGGACACTGAAGCTTTCTTT	CASSEFKGGDTEAFF
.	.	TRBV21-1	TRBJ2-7	TGTGCCAGCAGCGAGACTAGCGGGACCTACGAGCAGTACTTC	CASSETSGTYEQYF
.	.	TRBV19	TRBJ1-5	TGTGCCAGTAGTATAGCCGGGGGGAATAGCAATCAGCCCCAGCATTTT	CASSIAGGNSNQPQHF
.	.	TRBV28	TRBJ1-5	TGTGCCAGCAGTTCTAGGAGGGGAGGGGGTAATAGCAATCAGCCCCAGCATTTT	CASSSRRGGGNSNQPQHF
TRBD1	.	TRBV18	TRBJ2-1	TGTGCCAGCTCGCCTTCAGGGGGCTACAATGAGCAGTTCTTC	CASSPSGGYNEQFF
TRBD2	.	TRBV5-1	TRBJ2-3	TGCGCCAGCAGCTTGGAGGGGACTAGCGGGAGCCTCATTAGCACAGATACGCAGTATTTT	CASSLEGTSGSLISTDTQYF
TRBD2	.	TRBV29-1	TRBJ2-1	TGCAGCGTCTGGGCGGGAGATGAGCAGTTCTTC	CSVWAGDEQFF
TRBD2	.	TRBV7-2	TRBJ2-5	TGTGCCAGCAGCCGGGGGGGGGCCGAGGAGACCCAGTACTTC	CASSRGGAEETQYF
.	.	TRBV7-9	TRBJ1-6	TGTGCCAGCAGCTTAGTGGGCAGGCCTTCACCCCTCCACTTT	CASSLVGRPSPLHF
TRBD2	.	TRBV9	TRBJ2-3	TGTGCCAGCAGCGTGAACCCTCAACCCAGCGGGGGCACAGATACGCAGTATTTT	CASSVNPQPSGGTDTQYF
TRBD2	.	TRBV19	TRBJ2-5	TGTGCCAGTAGTTGGGCTAGCGGGGATCAAGAGACCCAGTACTTC	CASSWASGDQETQYF
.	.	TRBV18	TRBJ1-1	TGTGCCAGCTCACCACGTCAGGGATGGACTGAAGCTTTCTTT	CASSPRQGWTEAFF
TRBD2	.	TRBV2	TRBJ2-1	TGTGCCAGCAGTCAAGGACTAGCGGGAGTACGACAGTTCTTC	CASSQGLAGVRQFF
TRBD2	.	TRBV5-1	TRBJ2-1	TGCGCCAGCAGCTTGAGGCTAGCGGGGCAGAGCTCCTACAATGAGCAGTTCTTC	CASSLRLAGQSSYNEQFF
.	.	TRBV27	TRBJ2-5	TGTGCCAGCAGTTCTACAGTTGGAGAGACCCAGTACTTC	CASSSTVGETQYF
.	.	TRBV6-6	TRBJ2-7	TGTGCCACTACAGGGGGGGGGTCGGCCGAGCAGTACTTC	CATTGGGSAEQYF
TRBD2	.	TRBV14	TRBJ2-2	TGTGCCAGCAGCCCAAGACTAGCTGCCGGGGAGCTGTTTTTT	CASSPRLAAGELFF
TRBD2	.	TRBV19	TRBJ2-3	TGTGCCAGTACCACGACTAGCGGGAAACGAGATACGCAGTATTTT	CASTTTSGKRDTQYF
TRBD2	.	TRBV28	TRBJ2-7	TGTGCCAGCAGTCGACTGGGACTAGCGGGAGAAAATGACGAGCAGTACTTC	CASSRLGLAGENDEQYF
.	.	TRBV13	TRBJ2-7	TGTGCCAGCAGCTTCGGCGGTGCTCCCTACGAGCAGTACTTC	CASSFGGAPYEQYF
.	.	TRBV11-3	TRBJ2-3	TGTGCCAGCAGCTTAGGCGTGAGCACAGATACGCAGTATTTT	CASSLGVSTDTQYF
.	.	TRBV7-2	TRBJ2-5	TGTGCCAGCAGCTACCCAGGGATCGGTGAGACCCAGTACTTC	CASSYPGIGETQYF
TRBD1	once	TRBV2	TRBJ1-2	TGTGCCAGCAGACCCCAAGGACAGGACTACACCTTC	CASRPQGQDYTF
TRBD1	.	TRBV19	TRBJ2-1	TGTGCCAGTAGTATACGATCAGGGGGCTCCTACAATGAGCAGTTCTTC	CASSIRSGGSYNEQFF
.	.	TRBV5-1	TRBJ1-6	TGCGCCAGCAGCTCGGATGTATCAGGGGTAGGATCACCCCTCCACTTT	CASSSDVSGVGSPLHF
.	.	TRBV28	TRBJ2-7	TGTGCCAGCAGTTTGGTTGACAGCCCGACCTACGAGCAGTACTTC	CASSLVDSPTYEQYF
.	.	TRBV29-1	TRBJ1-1	TGCAGCGTTGAGCGCGGCGGGTTGGGCACTGAAGCTTTCTTT	CSVERGGLGTEAFF